The subject of this entry is one TCR beta chain. No antigen is known for it. This sample stems from a study of T cells in Graves' hyperthyroidism and ophthalmopathy. Study observations and caveats: Separation of ophthalmopathy from stable hyperthyroidism was achieved by a 13 V-J model.

The V segment lost 4 bases and the J segment 3 bases; nucleotides outside the gene matches: 8. CDR1 and CDR2 (germline): SGDLS, YYNGEE. The CDR3 length is 15 residues. Authors of the study amplified TCR beta CDR3 regions from RNA transcripts. Carried out on the TCR CDR3, a first-round RT-PCR used the HTBI primer set. Each CDR3 protein gets one entry after TCRdb re-called the multiplex PCR reads with MiXCR. The sample contains about 360,000 distinct CDR3 sequences, about 13% of which appear only once. Sequencing was performed on blood. This chain joins TRBV9 and TRBJ1-2; TRBD1 agrees at 8 bases. This clonotype was sampled from a woman between 18 and 29 years old with Graves' hyperthyroidism. CDR3 residues: CASSQSGGQDYGYTF. The CDR3 DNA reads TGTGCCAGCAGCCAATCCGGGGGACAGGACTATGGCTACACCTTC. Using reference TRBV9 and TRBJ1-2 for the parts outside the CDR3, the full variable domain is DSGVTQTPKHLITATGQRVTLRCSPRSGDLSVYWYQQSLDQGLQFLIQYYNGEERAKGNILERFSAQQFPDLHSELNLSSLELGDSALYFCASSQSGGQDYGYTFGSGTRLTVV.